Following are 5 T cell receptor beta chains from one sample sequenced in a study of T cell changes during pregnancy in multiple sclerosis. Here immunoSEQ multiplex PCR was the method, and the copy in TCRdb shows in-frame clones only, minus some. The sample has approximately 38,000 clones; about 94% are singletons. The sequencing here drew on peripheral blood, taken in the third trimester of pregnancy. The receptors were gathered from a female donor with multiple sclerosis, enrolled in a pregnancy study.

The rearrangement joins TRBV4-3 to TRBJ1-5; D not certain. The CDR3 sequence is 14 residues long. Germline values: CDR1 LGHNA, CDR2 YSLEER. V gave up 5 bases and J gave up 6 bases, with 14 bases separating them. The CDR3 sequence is CASSSEAGSQPQHF. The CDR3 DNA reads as TGCGCCAGCAGCTCGGAAGCGGGCAGTCAGCCCCAGCATTTT.

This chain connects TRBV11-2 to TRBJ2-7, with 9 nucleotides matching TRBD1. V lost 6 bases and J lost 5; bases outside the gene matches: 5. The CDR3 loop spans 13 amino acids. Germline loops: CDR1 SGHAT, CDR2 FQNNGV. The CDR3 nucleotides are TGTGCCAGCAGACGGGACAGGGAGGACGAGCAGTACTTC. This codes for CASRRDREDEQYF.

CDR3: CASSLEGGAGSTDTQYF. In DNA, the CDR3 is TGTGCCAGCAGTTTAGAAGGAGGGGCAGGGAGCACAGATACGCAGTATTTT. V usage is TRBV27 and J usage is TRBJ2-3; the D gene is possibly TRBD2 (6 bases). The CDR3 loop spans 17 amino acids. V lost 2 bases and J 0 bases, leaving 15 bases between the germline ends. Germline V gives CDR1 MNHEY, CDR2 SMNVEV (reference sequence).

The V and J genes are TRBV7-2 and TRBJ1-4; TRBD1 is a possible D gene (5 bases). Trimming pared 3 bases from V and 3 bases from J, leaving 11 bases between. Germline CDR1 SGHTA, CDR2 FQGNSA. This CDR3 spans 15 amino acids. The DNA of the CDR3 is TGTGCCAGCAGCTTGCAGGGTGCAGCTAATGAAAAACTGTTTTTT. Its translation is CASSLQGAANEKLFF.

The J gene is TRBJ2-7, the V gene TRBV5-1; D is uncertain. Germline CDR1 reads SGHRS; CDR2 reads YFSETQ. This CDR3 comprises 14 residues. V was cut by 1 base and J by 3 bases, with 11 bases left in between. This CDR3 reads CASSLKAGFYEQYF. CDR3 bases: TGCGCCAGCAGCTTGAAGGCAGGTTTCTACGAGCAGTACTTC.